A selection of T cell receptor beta chains follows, all from one sample in a study of molecular identifiers for immune sequencing clone quantification. TCRdb recomputed calls from the PCR reads with MiXCR, one row per CDR3 protein. In the table there are under 600,000 distinct CDR3 sequences, approximately 25% of which are singletons. The sample consisted of naive CD8+ T cells from blood, with Jurkat cell RNA spiked in. The receptors shown here come from a human donor in good health. Some libraries in this study had Jurkat cell RNA spiked in. CDR3s include the opening cysteine and the closing phenylalanine or tryptophan. Fields, in order: CDR3 DNA, CDR3 protein, J gene, D gene, clone size, V gene. The D gene is left open where the match is weak. A clone size is listed for some rows: how often the clone was seen (once, few, many), or a class if it is expanded.

TGCAGCGTTGAAGAATATAACTACAATGAGCAGTTCTTC	CSVEEYNYNEQFF	TRBJ2-1	-	-	TRBV29-1
TGTGCCAGCAGTTTATCCGGGACAGGGGATGGCTACACCTTC	CASSLSGTGDGYTF	TRBJ1-2	TRBD1	few	TRBV12-3/TRBV12-4
TGTGCGAGCAGTTTATTGGGTACTAATCAGCCCCAGCAGTTT	CASSLLGTNQPQQF	TRBJ1-5	-	-	TRBV6-9
TGTGCCAGCAGTTTATCGGGACAGGGTCATCAGCCCCAGCATTTT	CASSLSGQGHQPQHF	TRBJ1-5	TRBD1	-	TRBV27
TGTGCCAGCAGCCCGGCAGGGGGAAAGCAAGAGACCCAGTACTTC	CASSPAGGKQETQYF	TRBJ2-5	TRBD1	-	TRBV12-3/TRBV12-4
TGTGCCAGTAGTGGACAGGGATCCGGGGAGCTGTTTTTT	CASSGQGSGELFF	TRBJ2-2	TRBD1	many	TRBV19
TGTGCCTGGAGTGTTAGCAGCTCCTACGAGCTGTACTTC	CAWSVSSSYELYF	TRBJ2-7	-	-	TRBV30
TGTGCCAGCAGTCTCCGACAGGGATTGAACACTGAAGCTTTCTTT	CASSLRQGLNTEAFF	TRBJ1-1	TRBD1	-	TRBV6-5
TGTGCCAGCAGCATTAGCGGGAGGGCCGCGTATAACAATGAGCAGTTCTTC	CASSISGRAAYNNEQFF	TRBJ2-1	TRBD2	few	TRBV7-3
TGCAGTGCTAGAGCAGGGGGCATGTATGGCTACACCTTC	CSARAGGMYGYTF	TRBJ1-2	TRBD1	few	TRBV20-1